This T cell receptor beta chain came from a study of OX40 agonist ivuxolimab in advanced cancers. The overall study: Earlier treatment with anti-PD-1, anti-PD-L1 or anti-CTLA-4 was permitted, and over 35% had received some.

Libraries were prepared by immunoSEQ multiplex PCR; TCRdb keeps only in-frame clonotypes and omits some of them. The table includes about 48,000 clones, less than 85% detected once. Notes on the study in general: CD8+ T cells (on average) carried more expanded clones than CD4+ T cells. No determination was made of the antigen specificity of the expanded peripheral T cells. In the 0.1 to 3.0 mg/kg range, CD4+ and CD8+ blood T cells had expanded clonally by week 6.

Comments on this clone: The target antigen is unknown.

Between the trimmed V and J ends, which lost 4 bases and 1 base, there was a span of 29 bases. Germline V gives CDR1 MNHEY, CDR2 SMNVEV (reference sequence). The CDR3 runs 20 residues. The receptor was derived from an adult with an advanced solid tumor such as melanoma, head and neck, liver or kidney cancer. The input for sequencing was CD4+ or CD8+ T cells sorted from blood, taken in a trial of the OX40 agonist ivuxolimab. This chain links TRBV27 with TRBJ2-7, with D possibly matching TRBD1 (10 bases). Here the CDR3 DNA reads TGTGCCAGCAGTTCTCTGACAGGGGGCTTAGCGGGAGCTTCATCCTACGAGCAGTACTTC. Protein product: CASSSLTGGLAGASSYEQYF.